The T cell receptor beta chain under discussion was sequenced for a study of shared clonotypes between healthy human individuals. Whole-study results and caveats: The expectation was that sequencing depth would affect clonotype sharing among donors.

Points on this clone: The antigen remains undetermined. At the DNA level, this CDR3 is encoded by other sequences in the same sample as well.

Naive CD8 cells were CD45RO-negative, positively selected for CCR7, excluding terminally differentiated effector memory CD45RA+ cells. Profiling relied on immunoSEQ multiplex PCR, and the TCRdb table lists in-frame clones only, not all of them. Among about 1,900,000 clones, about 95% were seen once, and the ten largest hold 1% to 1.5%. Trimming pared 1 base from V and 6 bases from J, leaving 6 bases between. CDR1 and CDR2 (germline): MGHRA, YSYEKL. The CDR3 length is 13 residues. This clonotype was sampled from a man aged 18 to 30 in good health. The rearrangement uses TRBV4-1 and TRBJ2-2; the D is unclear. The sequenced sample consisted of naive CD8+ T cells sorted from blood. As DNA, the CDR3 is TGCGCCAGCAGCCAAGTAGGGTCCGGGGAGCTGTTTTTT. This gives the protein CASSQVGSGELFF.